Shown below are 3 T cell receptor beta chains from a single sample sequenced in a study of read filtering for tumor transcriptome and immune sequencing. This library used roughly 400 ng RNA and molecular barcoded adaptors spanning alpha/delta and beta/gamma chains. Each CDR3 protein gets one entry after TCRdb re-called the reads with MiXCR. Of some 80,000 distinct CDR3 sequences in the sample, approximately 13% were seen once. Material: a population of CD138-negative cells sorted from bone marrow. These TCRs come from a donor older than 35 with multiple myeloma.

This clonotype was counted ten times or more. The chain recombines TRBV5-1 with TRBJ1-1; the D gene is possibly TRBD1 (6 bases). CDR1 is SGHRS and CDR2 is YFSETQ in the germline V gene. The CDR3 is 16 residues long. Between the trimmed V and J ends, which lost 7 bases and 1 base, there was a span of 20 bases. In DNA form, the CDR3 reads TGCGCCAGCGCCCCGGGGGGGGCCGGGTCGAACACTGAAGCTTTCTTT. Translated, it gives CASAPGGAGSNTEAFF.

This clonotype was seen repeatedly, ten times or more. The chain carries TRBV7-3 and TRBJ2-7; the match to TRBD1 covers 8 bases. Germline V gives CDR1 SGHTA, CDR2 FQGTGA. CDR3 length equals 14 residues. Trimming cost V 2 bases and J 3 bases; bases outside gene matches: 3. The CDR3 loop is CASSLQGAGYEQYF. The CDR3 coding sequence is TGTGCCAGCAGCTTACAGGGGGCAGGCTACGAGCAGTACTTC. The full variable domain, in which reference TRBV7-3 and TRBJ2-7 provide the parts outside the CDR3, is GAGVSQTPSNKVTEKGKYVELRCDPISGHTALYWYRQSLGQGPEFLIYFQGTGAADDSGLPNDRFFAVRPEGSVSTLKIQRTERGDSAVYLCASSLQGAGYEQYFGPGTRLTVT.

On this clonotype: A far more abundant clone sits one base away, making this likely a read error. No conserved phenylalanine or tryptophan ends this CDR3, so it is likely a read error. This chain joins TRBV6-2 or TRBV6-3 and TRBJ2-1; D remains unclear. Trimming left V 6 bases short and J 7 bases short, with 4 bases between. Germline CDR1 and CDR2: MNHEY and SVGEGT. The CDR3 length is 10 residues. The CDR3 loop is CASRGNEQFL. CDR3 nucleotides: TGTGCCAGCAGGGGGAATGAGCAGTTCCTC.